This T cell receptor beta chain stems from a study of CXCR3-negative and CXCR3-positive naive CD8 T cells. Study-level points and caveats: Greater hydrophobicity was found in TRB CDR3s of CXCR3-positive naive cells than of CXCR3-negative naive cells. TRBV-TRBJ usage matched between naive CXCR3-negative and CXCR3-positive cells but not between memory cells.

The CDR3 loop spans 15 amino acids. Germline V CDR1 and CDR2: SGHTA, FQGNSA. Remarks on this clonotype: Its specificity is unknown.

cDNA libraries for TRB were generated by 5' RACE incorporating UMI labels. For each CDR3 protein, TCRdb gives one entry from its re-call of the 5' RACE reads, without DNA. This table lists some 50,000 distinct CDR3 sequences. This TCR was recovered from a human donor in good health. Some clones in this sample may be carry-over from other donors' samples. The sample was naive CXCR3+ CD8+ T cells from blood. Subset of the sample: CD45RO-CCR7+CD27+CD95- naive CD8+ T cells expressing CXCR3 (TNR3+). J is TRBJ2-1 and V is TRBV7-2; TCRdb outputs TRBD2, but without DNA this stays unchecked. CDR3: CASSLELAGAAGQFF. Looking up the rest from reference TRBV7-2 and TRBJ2-1 gives the full variable domain: GAGVSQSPSNKVTEKGKDVELRCDPISGHTALYWYRQSLGQGLEFLIYFQGNSAPDKSGLPSDRFSAERTGGSVSTLTIQRTQQEDSAVYLCASSLELAGAAGQFFGPGTRLTVL.